This T cell receptor (beta chain) is from a study of T-cell reconstitution after alpha-beta-depleted transplantation in children. The study's findings and limits: There were reportedly several hundred expanded graft clones from which alpha-beta T cells came about two months after transplant. Fresh T-cell production supplied most of the T-cell counts and diversity seen one year after transplant. From surviving recipient T cells and thymic progenitors came the high day-60 TCRbeta diversity observed in some patients.

Notes on this clonotype: Its antigen is not identified.

Preparation of the TCRbeta library was carried out with unique molecular identifiers. TCRdb recomputed calls from the PCR reads with MiXCR, one row per CDR3 protein. The repertoire holds just under 250,000 distinct CDR3 sequences, with around 25% as singletons. This CDR3 is 12 amino acids long. Germline V gene lookup returns CDR1 KGHSH and CDR2 LQKENI. The V end lost 3 bases, the J end lost 1 base, and 3 bases lay between the germline ends. The chain carries TRBV18 and TRBJ2-5, with D unresolved. Sequenced here: PBMCs, sampled before TCRalphabeta/CD19-depleted stem cell transplant. This TCR was sampled from a girl aged 2-10 years with Fanconi anemia, due to receive a stem cell transplant. The CDR3 reads CASSPTQETQYF. CDR3 bases: TGTGCCAGCTCACCTACCCAAGAGACCCAGTACTTC.